The subject of this entry is one TCR beta chain. Other DNA sequences in the same sample also yield this CDR3. This record belongs to a study of blood T cell repertoires in COVID-19. Recruits, aged roughly 18 to 95 years, lived in 24 US areas. TCRdb's copy holds only in-frame clones and misses some; the assay was immunoSEQ multiplex PCR. The table lists 450,000 to 600,000 clones, roughly 87% of them singletons. This CDR3 has 13 residues. V was pared by 0 bases and J by 5 bases, with 7 bases between. Germline CDR1 MNHEY, CDR2 SMNVEV (reference sequence). The TCR originated in a woman between 18 and 29 years old who had recovered from COVID-19. The chain has TRBV27 and TRBJ1-2, with D uncertain. Specimen: PBMCs or T cells enriched from blood (not recorded which). Written as DNA, the CDR3 is TGTGCCAGCAGTTTATCTGGCGGGTATGGCTACACCTTC. The encoded protein is CASSLSGGYGYTF.